The present T cell receptor (beta chain) was sequenced within a study of cytomegalovirus exposure and HLA in healthy donors. Study results and limitations: The study designated fewer than 200 TCR beta chains cytomegalovirus-associated.

PCR was performed using 60 Vbeta and 13 Jbeta primers. Sequenced by immunoSEQ multiplex PCR; TCRdb stores in-frame clones only, minus some. The table has fewer than 200,000 clones, approximately 84% seen once. Comments on this clone: Its specificity is not known.

There are 14 residues in the CDR3. V lost 1 base to trimming and J lost 14 bases, with 18 bases between them. Germline V gene sequence: CDR1 LGHNA, CDR2 YNFKEQ. The chain is built from TRBV4-2 and TRBJ2-1; possibly TRBD1 for D (5 bases). Sequencing was performed on PBMCs. This TCR derives from a girl in the first two years of life in good health and CMV-seronegative. The CDR3 protein is CASSQGFGAPGEFF. The CDR3 bases are TGTGCCAGCAGCCAAGGTTTTGGGGCGCCTGGGGAGTTCTTC.